The 24 T cell receptor beta chains given below trace back to one sample, sequenced in a study of CD8+CD57+ T cells in acquired aplastic anemia. According to the study, genomic DNA was the template for TCR beta VDJ and CDR3 profiling. TCRdb recomputed calls from the reads with MiXCR, one row per CDR3 protein. Here the sample spans about 130,000 distinct CDR3 sequences, less than 45% being singletons. Sequencing was done on a sample of sorted CD4+, CD8+, or CD8+CD57+ T cells (not recorded which) from PBMCs. The receptors were sampled from a human donor in good health, serving as a control.

This clonotype was seen many times. The chain carries TRBV20-1 and TRBJ1-2; D perhaps matches TRBD1 (5 bases). V lost 0 bases and J 7 bases, leaving 15 bases between the germline ends. Germline V gene lookup returns CDR1 DFQATT and CDR2 SNEGSKA (reference sequence). The CDR3 has 14 amino acids. The CDR3 DNA follows: TGCAGTGCTAGAGATCCAGGGTGGGCTGGTGGCTACACCTTC. This codes for CSARDPGWAGGYTF.

V is TRBV2 and J is TRBJ1-2; 8 bases are shared with TRBD1. V lost 5 bases to trimming and J lost 7 bases; unmatched junction nucleotides: 6. CDR3 length: 13 amino acids. CDR1 is SNHLY, CDR2 FYNNEI, per germline. The CDR3 loop is CASSSQGASGYTF. CDR3 nucleotide sequence: TGTGCCAGCAGTAGTCAGGGGGCGAGTGGCTACACCTTC.

This clonotype has only one observation. The chain couples TRBV7-8 to TRBJ2-5; TRBD2 might be the D (5 bases). The germline V gene encodes CDR1 SGHVS and CDR2 FQNEAQ. This CDR3 is built from 15 residues. V was shortened by 5 bases and J by 5 bases, with 18 bases between the two germline ends. CDR3 DNA: TGTGCCAGCAGCCCCCTAGCCCAACTTTCCGAGACCCAGTACTTC. Amino acids: CASSPLAQLSETQYF. The full variable domain, completed using reference TRBV7-8 and TRBJ2-5, is GAGVSQSPRYKVAKRGQDVALRCDPISGHVSLFWYQQALGQGPEFLTYFQNEAQLDKSGLPSDRFFAERPEGSVSTLKIQRTQQEDSAVYLCASSPLAQLSETQYFGPGTRLLVL.

V and J are TRBV5-1 and TRBJ2-5, with a tentative D call TRBD2 (5 bases). Trimming stripped 0 bases from V and 3 bases from J, with 9 bases between. The CDR3 spans 14 residues. From germline, CDR1 is SGHRS and CDR2 YFSETQ. The CDR3 nucleotides are TGCGCCAGCAGCTTGGGGGGAGTGAAAGAGACCCAGTACTTC. It encodes CASSLGGVKETQYF.

This clonotype was found many times. The genes are TRBV7-9 and TRBJ1-2, with D possibly TRBD1 on 5 matching bases. Trimming took 7 bases from V and 0 from J, leaving 12 bases between them. Germline CDR1 is SEHNR and CDR2 is FQNEAQ (reference sequence). The CDR3 contains 14 residues. CDR3 amino acids: CASKRGGANYGYTF. The CDR3 nucleotides read TGTGCCAGCAAACGGGGGGGAGCTAACTATGGCTACACCTTC.

In regard to this clonotype: The junction departs from the called germline gene at one end, perhaps through a read error. The chain uses TRBV10-3 and TRBJ1-1; no clear D gene. Looked up from germline, CDR1 is ENHRY and CDR2 is SYGVKD. CDR3 size: 12 residues. The CDR3 coding sequence is TGTGCCAGCAGTTTATCAAGCGGTGAAGCTTTCTTT. Translating gives CASSLSSGEAFF.

This clonotype showed up many times. The chain carries TRBV7-9 and TRBJ2-5; no definite D call. There are 14 residues in the CDR3. The V end lost 1 base, the J end lost 5 bases, and 11 bases lay between the germline ends. Germline V CDR1 and CDR2: SEHNR, FQNEAQ (reference sequence). CDR3 sequence reads: CASSLGAGRETQYF. The CDR3 bases are TGTGCCAGCAGCTTAGGTGCCGGACGGGAGACCCAGTACTTC.

This clonotype was counted a single time. This may come from a read error, since a much larger clone is one base off. This sequence joins TRBV11-2 and TRBJ2-1; TRBD2 might be the D (5 bases). This CDR3 is 15 amino acids long. CDR1 SGHAT and CDR2 FQNNGV come from the germline V gene. The CDR3 DNA follows: TGTGCCAGCAGGCGGGTCCCCCTCTCCGACAATGAGCAGTTCTTC. It encodes CASRRVPLSDNEQFF.

Ten or more counts support this clonotype. This chain uses TRBV24-1 with TRBJ1-5; the match to TRBD1 covers 10 bases. The V gene end was trimmed by 5 bases and the J gene end by 3 bases; junction bases not matched to a gene: 3. CDR3 length equals 15 residues. CDR1 and CDR2 (germline): KGHDR, SFDVKD. The DNA for the CDR3 is TGTGCCACCAGTGGGACAGGGGGGAACAATCAGCCCCAGCATTTT. Translated, it gives CATSGTGGNNQPQHF.

This clonotype was counted many times. The chain links TRBV11-2 to TRBJ2-3, with D tentatively TRBD2 (6 bases). CDR1 is SGHAT and CDR2 is FQNNGV in the germline V gene. Between the trimmed V and J ends, which lost 5 bases and 4 bases, there was a span of 22 bases. The CDR3 has 17 residues. The CDR3 DNA reads as TGTGCCAGCAGCGGGGGAGGCGACTTAGTAAGCGCAGATACGCAGTATTTT. Encoded protein: CASSGGGDLVSADTQYF.

The chain employs TRBV5-1 and TRBJ2-7, with D unclear. V was shortened by 5 bases and J by 2 bases, with 14 bases between the two germline ends. The CDR3 extends over 14 amino acids. Germline values: CDR1 SGHRS, CDR2 YFSETQ. Written as DNA, the CDR3 is TGCGCCAGCAGGGCCAGGACGAGCACCTACGAGCAGTACTTC. Amino acid sequence: CASRARTSTYEQYF.

The rearrangement links TRBV2 to TRBJ2-7, with a weak D call TRBD2 (7 bases). V lost 6 bases and J lost 2, with 17 bases in between. This CDR3 contains 15 residues. CDR1 SNHLY and CDR2 FYNNEI come from the germline V gene. Here the CDR3 reads CASSSRGGSTYEQYF. The CDR3 nucleotides are TGTGCCAGCAGCTCCAGGGGCGGGAGTACCTACGAGCAGTACTTC. Full variable domain (rest looked up from reference TRBV2 and TRBJ2-7): EPEVTQTPSHQVTQMGQEVILRCVPISNHLYFYWYRQILGQKVEFLVSFYNNEISEKSEIFDDQFSVERPDGSNFTLKIRSTKLEDSAMYFCASSSRGGSTYEQYFGPGTRLTVT.

Of note for this clonotype: A read error is possible here, since a much larger clone lies one base away. The chain couples TRBV5-1 to TRBJ1-3, with no clear D. The CDR3 loop spans 15 amino acids. CDR1 and CDR2 (germline): SGHRS, YFSETQ. CDR3 sequence reads: CASGLEGGSGNTIYF. The DNA of the CDR3 is TGCGCCAGCGGCTTGGAAGGCGGCTCTGGAAACACCATATATTTT.

This clonotype was counted between two and nine times. Sequence at one end of the junction differs from germline and may be a read error. The V call is TRBV25-1, the J call TRBJ2-7; 7 bases align to TRBD1. The CDR3 contains 16 residues. The germline CDR1 and CDR2 sequences are MGHDK and SYGVNS. In DNA, the CDR3 is TGCGCCAGCGGCGTTCTCAGACAGGGAAATAGGGACGAGCAGTACTTC. This translates into CASGVLRQGNRDEQYF.

This clonotype was recorded once. This clone may be a read error of a much larger clone one base away. The chain uses TRBV19 and TRBJ1-5; tentative D call: TRBD1 (6 bases). Trimming pared 9 bases from V and 0 bases from J, leaving 15 bases between. The CDR3 extends over 15 amino acids. Germline V gives CDR1 LNHDA, CDR2 SQIVND (reference sequence). CDR3 in amino acids: CASGRTAHSNQPQHF. The CDR3 DNA reads TGTGCCAGCGGGAGGACAGCCCATAGCAATCAGCCCCAGCATTTT. Supplemented by reference TRBV19 and TRBJ1-5, the full variable domain reads DGGITQSPKYLFRKEGQNVTLSCEQNLNHDAMYWYRQDPGQGLRLIYYSQIVNDFQKGDIAEGYSVSREKKESFPLTVTSAQKNPTAFYLCASGRTAHSNQPQHFGDGTRLSIL.

The chain is built from TRBV3-1 and TRBJ2-5; 9 nucleotides agree with TRBD2. Germline CDR1 is LGHDT and CDR2 is YNNKEL (reference sequence). V was clipped by 1 base and J by 1 base; unmatched bases: 10. The length of the CDR3 is 18 residues. CDR3 sequence: CASSQGSLAGAGQETQYF. CDR3 coding DNA: TGTGCCAGCAGCCAAGGGTCATTAGCGGGGGCCGGCCAAGAGACCCAGTACTTC.

The V gene is TRBV2, the J gene TRBJ2-7; D is uncertain. The CDR3 sequence is 13 residues long. V was clipped by 6 bases and J by 3 bases, with 12 bases between them. From germline, CDR1 is SNHLY and CDR2 FYNNEI. The chain's CDR3 is CASRGERIYEQYF. CDR3 sequence (DNA): TGTGCCAGCAGGGGCGAGCGAATCTACGAGCAGTACTTC.

The chain is built from TRBV6-1 and TRBJ1-1, with no clear D. The CDR3 has 11 amino acids. The V gene lost 2 bases and the J gene lost 7 bases, with 5 bases spanning the gap. CDR1 and CDR2 (germline): MNHNS, SASEGT. CDR3 residues: CASSEYFEAFF. The CDR3 nucleotides are TGTGCCAGCAGTGAATACTTTGAAGCTTTCTTT.

This clonotype was picked up many times. The chain is built from TRBV2 and TRBJ2-5; TRBD1 agrees at 9 bases. The V gene end was trimmed by 6 bases and the J gene end by 0 bases; junction bases not matched to a gene: 14. Germline V lookup: CDR1 SNHLY, CDR2 FYNNEI. This CDR3 is built from 18 residues. The CDR3 protein is CASSQMPGQGMYQETQYF. CDR3 bases: TGTGCCAGCAGCCAAATGCCGGGACAGGGAATGTACCAAGAGACCCAGTACTTC.

This clonotype has a count of ten or more. This sequence joins TRBV10-1 and TRBJ2-7; TRBD1 or TRBD2 may be the D gene (5 bases each). The V gene's germline CDR1 is WNHNN and CDR2 SYGVQD (reference sequence). This CDR3 contains 14 residues. V lost 3 bases and J lost 5, with 14 bases in between. The CDR3 DNA follows: TGCGCCAGCAGTGATATCGGGACCTTCAACGAGCAGTACTTC. Amino acid sequence: CASSDIGTFNEQYF.

This clonotype was seen at least ten times. Compared with germline, one end of the junction differs, possibly owing to a read error. The chain is built from TRBV9 and TRBJ2-1; the D is unclear. The CDR3 is made up of 12 amino acids. Germline V lookup: CDR1 SGDLS, CDR2 YYNGEE. For the CDR3, the DNA is TGTGCCAGCAGCGTAGACAAGGACCAGCTTACTTTC. This codes for CASSVDKDQLTF.

In the case of this clonotype: An end of the junction does not agree with germline; a read error may underlie this. The chain carries TRBV15 and TRBJ2-1, with D unclear. This CDR3 has 13 amino acids. Germline V gene sequence: CDR1 LNHNV, CDR2 YYDKDF (reference sequence). The CDR3 DNA reads TGTGCCACCAGCAGAGACGGCTACAGTGAGCAGTCCTTC. Amino acids: CATSRDGYSEQSF.

This clonotype appeared many times. The chain is built from TRBV11-3 and TRBJ2-1; D remains ambiguous. V lost 1 base, J lost 5 bases, and 12 bases lay in between. The CDR3 is 15 amino acids. Per germline, CDR1 SGHNT and CDR2 YENEEA. The CDR3, as DNA: TGTGCCAGCAGCTTAGGGGCAGGTTCCCACAATGAGCAGTTCTTC. Amino acid sequence: CASSLGAGSHNEQFF.

The chain's CDR3 is CASSFRGVRGTEAFF. CDR3 bases: TGTGCCAGCAGTTTTCGAGGGGTCAGAGGCACTGAAGCTTTCTTT. J is TRBJ1-1 and V is TRBV27; a possible D gene is TRBD1 (5 bases). This CDR3 contains 15 residues. Trimming shortened V by 3 bases and J by 4 bases, and 15 bases separated the two germline ends. CDR1 is MNHEY and CDR2 is SMNVEV in the germline V gene (reference sequence).